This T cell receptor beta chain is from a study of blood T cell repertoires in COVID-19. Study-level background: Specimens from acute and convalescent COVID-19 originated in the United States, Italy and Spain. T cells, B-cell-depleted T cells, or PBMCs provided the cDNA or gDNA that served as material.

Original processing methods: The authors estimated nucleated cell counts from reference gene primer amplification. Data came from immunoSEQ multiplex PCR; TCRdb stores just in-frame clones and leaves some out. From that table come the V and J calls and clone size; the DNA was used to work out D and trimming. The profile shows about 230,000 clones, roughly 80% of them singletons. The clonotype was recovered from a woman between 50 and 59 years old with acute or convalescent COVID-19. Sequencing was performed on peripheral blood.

The CDR3 spells CASSYMQAGSALQYF. DNA for the CDR3: TGTGCCAGCAGCTACATGCAGGCTGGGAGTGCGTTGCAGTACTTC. The rearrangement joins TRBV11-1 to TRBJ2-7; the D gene is possibly TRBD2 (5 bases). CDR3 length: 15 amino acids. Germline CDR1 reads SGHAT; CDR2 reads FQDESV (reference sequence). Trimming removed 4 bases at V and 9 bases at J, with 22 bases between.